These 30 T cell receptor beta chains were sequenced from one sample in a study of blood T cell repertoires in COVID-19. Here immunoSEQ multiplex PCR was the method, and the copy in TCRdb shows in-frame clones only, minus some. The sample has some 110,000 clones, more than 80% seen once. Specimen: peripheral blood. These receptors all stem from a man aged 35-49 years with acute or convalescent COVID-19.

The chain uses TRBV15 and TRBJ2-2; 9 bases fit TRBD2. Germline-derived CDR1 and CDR2 are LNHNV and YYDKDF (reference sequence). This CDR3 comprises 18 residues. The junction had 8 bases not matched to a gene; V was cut back by 0 bases and J by 3 bases. CDR3 residues: CATSRDSLLAGYTGELFF. The CDR3, as DNA: TGTGCCACCAGCAGAGATTCCCTCCTAGCGGGGTACACCGGGGAGCTGTTTTTT.

This chain links TRBV27 with TRBJ1-1; TRBD1 aligns across 7 bases. This CDR3 region has 18 residues. Germline V lookup: CDR1 MNHEY, CDR2 SMNVEV (reference sequence). V trimming: 6 bases; J trimming: 2 bases; junction bases outside the gene matches: 18. The CDR3 sequence is CASSSRRQGANFNTEAFF. CDR3 DNA: TGTGCCAGCAGCAGTCGTCGACAGGGAGCCAACTTTAACACTGAAGCTTTCTTT.

V usage is TRBV6-1 and J usage is TRBJ1-2, with D uncertain. Germline-derived CDR1 and CDR2 are MNHNS and SASEGT. The CDR3 loop spans 14 amino acids. The V end was cut by 0 bases, the J end by 4 bases, with 9 bases between. The DNA of the CDR3 is TGTGCCAGCAGTGAAGCCGGGGATCCCTATGGCTACACCTTC. It is translated as CASSEAGDPYGYTF.

The V call is TRBV6-1, the J call TRBJ1-1; TRBD1 agrees at 7 bases. The CDR3 runs 14 residues. From germline, CDR1 is MNHNS and CDR2 SASEGT. The trim removed 6 bases at V and 6 bases at J, leaving 10 bases unmatched. The CDR3 spells CASSISTGAPEAFF. The CDR3 bases are TGTGCCAGCAGCATATCTACAGGGGCCCCTGAAGCTTTCTTT.

V and J are TRBV30 and TRBJ1-1; D uncertain. The CDR3 extends over 13 amino acids. V was trimmed by 4 bases and J by 0 bases, leaving 9 bases between them. CDR1 and CDR2 from the germline V gene are GTSNPN and SVGIG (reference sequence). CDR3 in DNA: TGTGCCTGGACTGCGAGCCTGAACACTGAAGCTTTCTTT. This sequence encodes CAWTASLNTEAFF.

The table lists this clone with a count of one. V and J are TRBV11-2 and TRBJ1-1, with D possibly being TRBD1 (6 bases). CDR1 and CDR2 from the germline V gene are SGHAT and FQNNGV. V gave up 5 bases and J gave up 1 base, with 11 bases separating them. This CDR3 is built from 14 residues. This chain's CDR3 is CASSTRQENTEAFF. CDR3 nucleotide sequence: TGTGCCAGCAGCACGCGACAGGAGAACACTGAAGCTTTCTTT.

V is TRBV19 and J is TRBJ1-2, with D possibly TRBD1 on 6 matching bases. Germline CDR1 reads LNHDA; CDR2 reads SQIVND (reference sequence). The CDR3 consists of 15 residues. Trimming pared 2 bases from V and 0 bases from J, leaving 10 bases between. CDR3 in DNA: TGTGCCAGTAGTATATCCGGGACAACTAACTATGGCTACACCTTC. Residues: CASSISGTTNYGYTF.

The rearrangement joins TRBV10-1 to TRBJ2-1; TRBD2 agrees at 9 bases. V dropped 4 bases and J dropped 6; count of bases not matched to a gene: 10. The CDR3 contains 16 residues. CDR1 is WNHNN and CDR2 is SYGVQD in the germline V gene (reference sequence). DNA of the CDR3: TGCGCCAGCAGTGTAGTAGGCGGGGGGGCCTTCAATGAGCAGTTCTTC. It encodes CASSVVGGGAFNEQFF.

This sequence joins TRBV5-8 and TRBJ1-6, with D unresolved. The V end was cut by 3 bases, the J end by 8 bases, with 9 bases between. CDR3 size: 13 residues. The germline gives CDR1 SGHTS, CDR2 YDEGEE. CDR3 sequence reads: CASSSRRDSPLHF. The CDR3 DNA follows: TGTGCCAGCAGCTCTCGACGGGATTCACCCCTCCACTTT. The complete variable domain, with remaining parts taken from reference TRBV5-8 and TRBJ1-6, reads EAGVTQSPTHLIKTRGQQATLRCSPISGHTSVYWYQQALGLGLQFLLWYDEGEERNRGNFPPRFSGRQFPNYSSELNVNALELEDSALYLCASSSRRDSPLHFGNGTRLTVT.

This rearrangement joins TRBV3-1 (or the pseudogene TRBV3-2) to TRBJ1-2, with TRBD1 as a possible D gene (5 bases). The V end lost 6 bases, the J end lost 3 bases, and 20 bases lay between the germline ends. From germline, CDR1 is LGHDT and CDR2 YNNKEL (reference sequence). The CDR3 has 16 residues. CDR3 loop: CASSQFQHPQDYGYTF. DNA for the CDR3: TGTGCCAGCAGTCAGTTTCAACACCCACAGGACTATGGCTACACCTTC.

The rearrangement uses TRBV4-2 and TRBJ2-3, with TRBD2 matching 7 bases. This CDR3 contains 15 residues. J lost 6 bases, V lost 2 bases, and 8 bases had no gene match. Germline CDR1 and CDR2: LGHNA and YNFKEQ. DNA for the CDR3: TGTGCCAGCAGCCAACCGGGAGGCGGGTGGGATACGCAGTATTTT. Its translation: CASSQPGGGWDTQYF.

The J gene is TRBJ1-1, the V gene TRBV2, with D maybe TRBD1 (5 bases). The CDR3 spans 15 residues. Germline V lookup: CDR1 SNHLY, CDR2 FYNNEI. V shed 4 bases and J shed 3 bases, with 15 bases lying between them. CDR3 DNA sequence: TGTGCCAGCAGTGTCGGCGGGACTCTGGACACTGAAGCTTTCTTT. Amino acid sequence: CASSVGGTLDTEAFF.

V gene TRBV5-1 combines with J gene TRBJ2-1; D call uncertain. Trimming removed 2 bases from V and 7 bases from J, with 16 bases in between. Per germline, CDR1 SGHRS and CDR2 YFSETQ. The CDR3 is 15 amino acids. The DNA of the CDR3 is TGCGCCAGCAGCTTCGACTTCCAAAAGCAAAATGAGCAGTTCTTC. It encodes CASSFDFQKQNEQFF.

The chain couples TRBV2 to TRBJ2-2; TRBD1 agrees at 10 bases. The CDR3 runs 14 residues. Germline V gene lookup returns CDR1 SNHLY and CDR2 FYNNEI. V lost 9 bases and J lost 5; bases outside the gene matches: 6. The CDR3 nucleotides are TGTGCCAGAGGACAGGGGGTGAGGACCGGGGAGCTGTTTTTT. It is translated as CARGQGVRTGELFF.

This chain joins TRBV7-7 and TRBJ2-3, with D possibly being TRBD2 (5 bases). The germline V gene has CDR1 SSHAT and CDR2 FNYEAQ (reference sequence). The CDR3 has 15 amino acids. The V end lost 2 bases, the J end lost 3 bases, and 12 bases lay between the germline ends. CDR3 in amino acids: CASSLRGLGTDTQYF. CDR3 in DNA: TGTGCCAGCAGCTTACGCGGGCTAGGGACAGATACGCAGTATTTT.

The chain carries TRBV19 and TRBJ2-5; D perhaps matches TRBD1 (5 bases). V was trimmed by 2 bases and J by 1 base, leaving 11 bases between them. The CDR3 is 15 amino acids. The germline V gene encodes CDR1 LNHDA and CDR2 SQIVND (reference sequence). In DNA form, the CDR3 reads TGTGCCAGTAGTATATCCCCAGGGATCCAAGAGACCCAGTACTTC. This translates into CASSISPGIQETQYF.

The chain joins TRBV6-5 to TRBJ2-1; 14 bases match TRBD2. Trimming at V came to 5 bases and at J to 6 bases, leaving 3 bases not matched to a gene. This CDR3 region has 15 residues. The germline V gene encodes CDR1 MNHEY and CDR2 SVGAGI. Here the CDR3 reads CASSRLAGGPNEQFF. Here the CDR3 DNA reads TGTGCCAGCAGTAGACTAGCGGGGGGGCCCAATGAGCAGTTCTTC.

The chain carries TRBV7-7 and TRBJ2-1; 10 nucleotides line up with TRBD2. In germline, CDR1 is SSHAT, CDR2 FNYEAQ (reference sequence). The CDR3 runs to 16 residues. V lost 4 bases and J lost 0; bases outside the gene matches: 3. The CDR3 reads CASSSSSGSSYNEQFF. CDR3 coding DNA: TGTGCCAGCAGCTCCTCTAGCGGGAGCTCCTACAATGAGCAGTTCTTC.

The V call is TRBV19, the J call TRBJ1-2; the D is unclear. CDR1 and CDR2 from the germline V gene are LNHDA and SQIVND (reference sequence). V dropped 6 bases and J dropped 8 bases, with 13 bases sitting between them. This CDR3 contains 12 residues. CDR3 coding DNA: TGTGCCAGTAGGCCCTCCGGGGAAGGCTACACCTTC. This encodes CASRPSGEGYTF.

The V gene is TRBV2, the J gene TRBJ2-1, with D hard to call. The CDR3 contains 13 residues. CDR1 is SNHLY and CDR2 is FYNNEI in the germline V gene. V was pared by 1 base and J by 5 bases, with 6 bases between. The CDR3 nucleotides read TGTGCCAGCAGTGAAGTAGCAAACAATGAGCAGTTCTTC. Translating gives CASSEVANNEQFF.

V usage is TRBV12-5 and J usage is TRBJ1-5; 7 bases fit TRBD1. The CDR3 sequence is 14 residues long. Trimming at V came to 7 bases and at J to 0 bases, leaving 3 bases not matched to a gene. Germline loops: CDR1 LGHNT, CDR2 FRNRAP. The CDR3 reads CASARTGSNQPQHF. Written as DNA, the CDR3 is TGTGCTAGTGCCCGGACAGGTAGCAATCAGCCCCAGCATTTT.

The chain is built from TRBV4-1 and TRBJ1-4; TRBD1 aligns across 9 bases. CDR1 MGHRA and CDR2 YSYEKL come from the germline V gene. The V and J ends lost 4 bases and 10 bases, in that order; junction bases with no gene match: 10. This CDR3 region has 15 residues. CDR3 sequence reads: CASSPPDRGSGKLFF. The CDR3 DNA is TGCGCCAGCAGCCCACCAGACAGGGGGAGTGGAAAACTGTTTTTT.

The gene calls are TRBV12-5 and TRBJ1-6; TRBD1 is a possible D gene (5 bases). CDR1 is LGHNT and CDR2 is FRNRAP in the germline V gene. The CDR3 consists of 14 residues. Trimming shortened V by 6 bases and J by 9 bases, and 15 bases separated the two germline ends. CDR3 region: CASGPPGEGSPLHF. As DNA, the CDR3 is TGTGCTAGTGGCCCCCCGGGGGAGGGTTCACCCCTCCACTTT.

DNA of the CDR3: TGTGCCGGGGGGGGCCACAGGGGGCGGGTAGATACGCAGTATTTT. It codes for CAGGGHRGRVDTQYF. The chain couples TRBV30 to TRBJ2-3, with 9 nucleotides matching TRBD1. This CDR3 spans 15 amino acids. Germline V CDR1 and CDR2: GTSNPN, SVGIG (reference sequence). After removal of 8 bases from V and 5 bases from J, the junction contained 14 bases not matched to a gene. Full variable domain (outside the CDR3, taken from reference TRBV30 and TRBJ2-3): SQTIHQWPATLVQPVGSPLSLECTVEGTSNPNLYWYRQAAGRGLQLLFYSVGIGQISSEVPQNLSASRPQDRQFILSSKKLLLSDSGFYLCAGGGHRGRVDTQYFGPGTRLTVL.

This chain joins TRBV19 and TRBJ1-5, with a tentative D call TRBD1 (6 bases). CDR3 size: 15 residues. In germline, CDR1 is LNHDA, CDR2 SQIVND (reference sequence). V shed 7 bases and J shed 5 bases, with 18 bases lying between them. The DNA for the CDR3 is TGTGCCAGTACCCCGGACAGCTGGGCGGATCAGCCCCAGCATTTT. Residues: CASTPDSWADQPQHF.

This chain joins TRBV6-5 and TRBJ1-5; TRBD1 is a possible D gene (5 bases). Between the trimmed V and J ends, which lost 6 bases and 6 bases, there was a span of 15 bases. This CDR3 is 14 amino acids long. Germline V gene sequence: CDR1 MNHEY, CDR2 SVGAGI. This CDR3 is CASSTGGGIQPQHF. CDR3 sequence (DNA): TGTGCCAGCAGCACGGGGGGAGGTATTCAGCCCCAGCATTTT.

This chain connects TRBV6-5 to TRBJ1-1; no reliable D call. This CDR3 is 13 amino acids long. Trimming left V 6 bases short and J 1 base short, with 9 bases between. In germline, CDR1 is MNHEY, CDR2 SVGAGI. The CDR3 region is CASSRRENTEAFF. Written as DNA, the CDR3 is TGTGCCAGCAGCCGACGGGAGAACACTGAAGCTTTCTTT.

The count of this clone is one. The chain has TRBV3-1 (or the pseudogene TRBV3-2) and TRBJ2-1; possible D gene TRBD2, 6 bases. The V end was cut by 3 bases, the J end by 4 bases, with 10 bases between. This CDR3 has 14 amino acids. Germline values: CDR1 LGHDT, CDR2 YNNKEL (reference sequence). Here the CDR3 DNA reads TGTGCCAGCAGCCACTCGGGACTTTACAATGAGCAGTTCTTC. The encoded protein is CASSHSGLYNEQFF.

Only one count was recorded for this clone. The rearrangement joins TRBV19 to TRBJ1-2; D remains ambiguous. This CDR3 spans 14 amino acids. V was cut by 3 bases and J by 4 bases, with 12 bases left in between. Germline loops: CDR1 LNHDA, CDR2 SQIVND (reference sequence). The CDR3 coding sequence is TGTGCCAGTAGTATCACGAGGGATAGCTATGGCTACACCTTC. Its protein is CASSITRDSYGYTF.

In its sample, this clone was seen once. The gene calls are TRBV27 and TRBJ2-1; 9 bases agree with TRBD1. V lost 6 bases, J lost 4 bases, and 7 bases stayed unmatched. This CDR3 is built from 15 residues. Germline CDR1 reads MNHEY; CDR2 reads SMNVEV (reference sequence). The CDR3 loop is CASSPDRGLYNEQFF. As DNA, the CDR3 is TGTGCCAGCAGCCCGGACAGGGGATTATACAATGAGCAGTTCTTC.